The 29 T cell receptor beta chains given below trace back to one sample, sequenced in a study of cytomegalovirus exposure and HLA in healthy donors. The repertoire was sequenced with immunoSEQ multiplex PCR; TCRdb's copy has only in-frame clones and lacks some. The repertoire has approximately 200,000 clones, under 95% of them found once; the top ten carry more than 0.85%. Sequenced material: PBMCs. The receptors stem from a young woman in good health and CMV-seronegative.

The chain uses TRBV19 and TRBJ1-6; TRBD1 is a possible D gene (6 bases). CDR3 length: 15 residues. Between the trimmed V and J ends, which lost 3 bases and 6 bases, there was a span of 12 bases. In germline, CDR1 is LNHDA, CDR2 SQIVND (reference sequence). The CDR3 bases are TGTGCCAGTAGTATTTCAGGGACACTTAATTCACCCCTCCACTTT. This translates into CASSISGTLNSPLHF.

V and J are TRBV4-2 and TRBJ2-3, with D perhaps matching TRBD1 (5 bases). Germline CDR1 LGHNA, CDR2 YNFKEQ. The CDR3 spans 15 residues. The V end lost 2 bases, the J end lost 6 bases, and 15 bases lay between the germline ends. The CDR3: CASSQNHGASDTQYF. CDR3 DNA: TGTGCCAGCAGCCAAAACCATGGGGCTTCTGATACGCAGTATTTT.

The chain recombines TRBV6-1 with TRBJ1-1; tentatively, D is TRBD1 (6 bases). Trimming pared 2 bases from V and 4 bases from J, leaving 11 bases between. The germline CDR1 and CDR2 sequences are MNHNS and SASEGT. There are 14 residues in the CDR3. CDR3 nucleotides: TGTGCCAGCAGTGAAAGGGGGTTAGGCACTGAAGCTTTCTTT. Amino acids: CASSERGLGTEAFF.

The chain couples TRBV11-2 to TRBJ2-3; no definite D call. V was trimmed by 2 bases and J by 6 bases, leaving 9 bases between them. The CDR3 is 13 amino acids. The germline V gene has CDR1 SGHAT and CDR2 FQNNGV. The CDR3 nucleotides are TGTGCCAGCAGCTTAACCCAACTGGATACGCAGTATTTT. Translated: CASSLTQLDTQYF.

This chain uses TRBV7-8 with TRBJ2-7; TRBD2 is a possible D gene (6 bases). With 4 bases removed from V and 4 bases from J, the gap between germline ends came to 17 bases. This CDR3 has 15 residues. The germline V gene encodes CDR1 SGHVS and CDR2 FQNEAQ. The CDR3 DNA reads TGTGCCAGCAGCTCGCCAGGAGGGGTAGGTTACGAGCAGTACTTC. This translates into CASSSPGGVGYEQYF.

The rearrangement joins TRBV30 to TRBJ2-5; unclear D gene. CDR3 size: 13 residues. Germline CDR1 reads GTSNPN; CDR2 reads SVGIG (reference sequence). The V end was cut by 2 bases, the J end by 5 bases, with 12 bases between. CDR3 region: CAWSSGRRETQYF. The CDR3, as DNA: TGTGCCTGGAGTTCAGGTCGCCGGGAGACCCAGTACTTC.

The chain carries TRBV6-1 and TRBJ2-3; possible D gene TRBD1, 5 bases. The CDR3 has 13 amino acids. Germline CDR1 and CDR2: MNHNS and SASEGT. V was shortened by 6 bases and J by 1 base, with 8 bases between the two germline ends. CDR3: CASSPQGTDTQYF. The CDR3 DNA follows: TGTGCCAGCAGCCCACAGGGCACAGATACGCAGTATTTT.

The chain couples TRBV7-8 to TRBJ1-1; TRBD1 matches 7 bases. This CDR3 contains 16 residues. Germline CDR1 and CDR2: SGHVS and FQNEAQ. Germline trimming cut 5 bases from V and 4 bases from J; bases unmatched to any gene: 13. DNA of the CDR3: TGTGCCAGCAGCCTCACAGGGGTTGGTAGGGGCACTGAAGCTTTCTTT. Its translation: CASSLTGVGRGTEAFF.

A few counts support this clone. This chain joins TRBV30 and TRBJ1-5; the D gene is possibly TRBD1 (6 bases). V lost 2 bases, J lost 11 bases, and 19 bases lay in between. The CDR3 length is 14 residues. The V gene's germline CDR1 is GTSNPN and CDR2 SVGIG (reference sequence). CDR3 DNA: TGTGCCTGGAGTCCTCCTTACAGGGACGCGGCCCAGCATTTT. Protein: CAWSPPYRDAAQHF.

V usage is TRBV18 and J usage is TRBJ1-5, with TRBD1 identical over 7 bases. Looked up from germline, CDR1 is KGHSH and CDR2 is LQKENI. CDR3 length: 18 amino acids. V lost 4 bases and J lost 6; bases outside the gene matches: 18. DNA of the CDR3: TGTGCCAGCTCACGCGATCCTTTACAGGGGCGGGCGGGTCAGCCCCAGCATTTT. Amino acid sequence: CASSRDPLQGRAGQPQHF.

The chain has TRBV6-7 and TRBJ1-4; 9 nucleotides align to TRBD1. TRBV6-7 is flagged as an ORF with uncertain function. V lost 2 bases to trimming and J lost 5 bases; unmatched junction nucleotides: 6. This CDR3 has 16 residues. This chain's CDR3 is CASSYTGGEGNEKLFF. In DNA form, the CDR3 reads TGTGCCAGCAGTTACACAGGGGGCGAAGGGAATGAAAAACTGTTTTTT.

V and J are TRBV5-4 and TRBJ2-7; 7 bases align to TRBD2. Germline V lookup: CDR1 SGHNT, CDR2 YYREEE (reference sequence). This CDR3 comprises 13 residues. The CDR3 region has the DNA TGTAGAGGACATTGGGGGGGGACCTACGAGCAGTACTTC. Protein sequence: CRGHWGGTYEQYF.

V and J are TRBV6-1 and TRBJ2-7, with D unclear. The CDR3 is 12 residues long. V lost 2 bases and J 5 bases, leaving 7 bases between the germline ends. In germline, CDR1 is MNHNS, CDR2 SASEGT. Here the CDR3 reads CASSELADEQYF. The CDR3, as DNA: TGTGCCAGCAGTGAATTAGCAGACGAGCAGTACTTC.

The rearrangement links TRBV18 to TRBJ2-7; TRBD2 matches at 11 bases. V lost 3 bases, J lost 5 bases, and 3 bases stayed unmatched. CDR1 and CDR2 (germline): KGHSH, LQKENI. CDR3 length: 14 residues. The CDR3 DNA reads TGTGCCAGCTCACCTAGCGGGAGGGCCAACGAGCAGTACTTC. It translates to CASSPSGRANEQYF.

This clone was detected only once. V and J are TRBV28 and TRBJ1-6; possibly TRBD1 for D (6 bases). CDR1 is MDHEN, CDR2 SYDVKM, per germline. CDR3 length: 17 amino acids. V lost 7 bases, J lost 6 bases, and 22 bases lay in between. The CDR3 coding sequence is TGTGCCAGCAACCCGTGGGGGCTAGGGCGGACTAATTCACCCCTCCACTTT. This translates into CASNPWGLGRTNSPLHF.

V is TRBV7-3 and J is TRBJ2-3; 9 positions match TRBD2. Germline assignment: CDR1 SGHTA and CDR2 FQGTGA. CDR3 length equals 16 residues. The junction had 5 bases not matched to a gene; V was cut back by 3 bases and J by 1 base. In nucleotides, the CDR3 is TGTGCCAGCAGCTTCGGGACTAGCATAGGCACAGATACGCAGTATTTT. Protein sequence: CASSFGTSIGTDTQYF.

This CDR3 reads CASSLRDNGGNQPQHF. The CDR3 nucleotides read TGTGCCAGCAGTTTAAGGGACAACGGGGGCAATCAGCCCCAGCATTTT. This chain connects TRBV28 to TRBJ1-5; D might be TRBD1 (6 bases). In germline, CDR1 is MDHEN, CDR2 SYDVKM. The CDR3 has 16 amino acids. Trimming cost V 2 bases and J 2 bases, with 13 bases left between them. The complete variable domain, with remaining parts taken from reference TRBV28 and TRBJ1-5, reads DVKVTQSSRYLVKRTGEKVFLECVQDMDHENMFWYRQDPGLGLRLIYFSYDVKMKEKGDIPEGYSVSREKKERFSLILESASTNQTSMYLCASSLRDNGGNQPQHFGDGTRLSIL.

J is TRBJ2-7 and V is TRBV14; D unresolved. The CDR3 consists of 17 residues. Germline V gives CDR1 SGHDN, CDR2 FVKESK. V was shortened by 4 bases and J by 0 bases, with 19 bases between the two germline ends. The CDR3 loop reads CASSPAFRAWSSYEQYF. The CDR3 region has the DNA TGTGCCAGCAGCCCCGCGTTTCGTGCGTGGAGCTCCTACGAGCAGTACTTC.

The V call is TRBV28, the J call TRBJ2-7; tentative D call: TRBD1 (6 bases). Germline V gene data show CDR1 as MDHEN and CDR2 as SYDVKM. The CDR3 spans 14 residues. Trimming removed 3 bases from V and 3 bases from J, with 12 bases in between. The CDR3 is CASSFPRGSYEQYF. As DNA, the CDR3 is TGTGCCAGCAGTTTTCCCAGGGGAAGCTACGAGCAGTACTTC.

For this clone: Given a much more abundant clone one base away, this may be a read error. The chain recombines TRBV11-2 with TRBJ2-1; 13 nucleotides agree with TRBD2. Losses at the gene ends were 4 bases for V and 5 bases for J; bases not matched to a gene: 2. Germline V CDR1 and CDR2: SGHAT, FQNNGV. This CDR3 is 15 amino acids long. The CDR3 region is CASSSGTSGNNEQFF. The CDR3 bases are TGTGCCAGCAGCTCCGGGACTAGCGGGAACAATGAGCAGTTCTTC.

CDR3 residues: CASSYRGGSDGYTF. In nucleotides, the CDR3 is TGTGCCAGCAGTTACAGGGGGGGTTCGGATGGCTACACCTTC. V is TRBV6-5 and J is TRBJ1-2, with D possibly being TRBD1 (6 bases). V lost 2 bases to trimming and J lost 6 bases, with 13 bases between them. Per germline, CDR1 MNHEY and CDR2 SVGAGI. This CDR3 is built from 14 residues.

This chain uses TRBV30 with TRBJ1-5, with a tentative D call TRBD1 (6 bases). This CDR3 contains 13 residues. V was trimmed by 2 bases and J by 6 bases, leaving 11 bases between them. Germline-derived CDR1 and CDR2 are GTSNPN and SVGIG (reference sequence). CDR3 nucleotide sequence: TGTGCCTGGAGTAGGGGGTTTCTTCAGCCCCAGCATTTT. This encodes CAWSRGFLQPQHF.

CDR3 coding DNA: TGTGCCAGCTCACCCTCCCCTGAGCAGCCCCAGCATTTT. This codes for CASSPSPEQPQHF. The chain couples TRBV18 to TRBJ1-5; D call uncertain. CDR1 is KGHSH and CDR2 is LQKENI in the germline V gene. This CDR3 is built from 13 residues. The V end lost 3 bases, the J end lost 7 bases, and 10 bases lay between the germline ends.

The gene calls are TRBV28 and TRBJ1-1; 8 nucleotides match TRBD1. The CDR3 runs to 15 residues. V was pared by 4 bases and J by 4 bases, with 8 bases of the junction left unmatched. Germline V lookup: CDR1 MDHEN, CDR2 SYDVKM. CDR3 sequence: CASSSQGARGTEAFF. For the CDR3, the DNA is TGTGCCAGCAGTTCTCAGGGGGCGCGGGGCACTGAAGCTTTCTTT.

This chain joins TRBV6-9 and TRBJ1-3, with a tentative D call TRBD1 (6 bases). V was cut by 0 bases and J by 7 bases, with 13 bases left in between. This CDR3 region has 15 residues. In germline, CDR1 is MNHGY, CDR2 SVAAGI. CDR3 residues: CASSYSRGRGNTIYF. CDR3 DNA: TGTGCCAGCAGTTATTCCAGGGGCCGAGGTAACACCATATATTTT.

The genes are TRBV18 and TRBJ2-7; tentatively, D is TRBD2 (5 bases). V was pared by 4 bases and J by 5 bases, with 18 bases between. This CDR3 spans 15 amino acids. From germline, CDR1 is KGHSH and CDR2 LQKENI. DNA for the CDR3: TGTGCCAGCTCACAGAAGGGATCGGGGTCCGACGAGCAGTACTTC. Translating gives CASSQKGSGSDEQYF.

The rearrangement links TRBV7-9 to TRBJ1-2; 8 positions agree with TRBD1. The CDR3 runs 13 residues. Per the germline V gene, CDR1 is SEHNR and CDR2 is FQNEAQ (reference sequence). The J segment lost 6 bases and the V segment lost 3 bases, leaving 3 bases of the junction unmatched. CDR3: CASSFGTGDGYTF. The CDR3 nucleotides read TGTGCCAGCAGCTTCGGGACAGGTGATGGCTACACCTTC.

The J gene is TRBJ2-7, the V gene TRBV5-1, with 7 bases lining up with TRBD1. CDR1 is SGHRS and CDR2 is YFSETQ in the germline V gene. The length of the CDR3 is 16 residues. V lost 2 bases and J lost 0; bases outside the gene matches: 8. The CDR3 sequence: CASSLGGARSSYEQYF. CDR3 in DNA: TGCGCCAGCAGCTTAGGGGGCGCTAGGAGCTCCTACGAGCAGTACTTC.

CDR3 nucleotides: TGTGCCAGCAGCCGGACGAGGGCCAGCGGGAGGCCGTTAGTCCCCGGGGAGCTGTTTTTT. It specifies CASSRTRASGRPLVPGELFF. V is TRBV14 and J is TRBJ2-2; 9 bases agree with TRBD2. From germline, CDR1 is SGHDN and CDR2 FVKESK. The CDR3 is 20 residues long. The V segment lost 4 bases and the J segment 6 bases; nucleotides outside the gene matches: 21.